These 30 T cell receptor beta chains came from one sample sequenced in a study of radiation and T cells in renal cell carcinoma. Profiled with immunoSEQ multiplex PCR; TCRdb holds only in-frame clones, not every one. There are tens of thousands of clones in the sample; around 78% occur only once, and 6% to 9.5% lies in the top ten. The sample's time point: baseline pretreatment blood. Treatment given: 15 Gy SBRT to primary tumor, nephrectomy 4 weeks later. Specimen: blood, collected from a patient whose treatment included radiotherapy and nephrectomy. These receptors were collected from a man between 60 and 75 years old with renal cell carcinoma.

The chain joins TRBV27 to TRBJ2-6; D uncertain. Per the germline V gene, CDR1 is MNHEY and CDR2 is SMNVEV (reference sequence). V lost 6 bases to trimming and J lost 0 bases, with 12 bases between them. The CDR3 has 16 amino acids. CDR3: CASSPLGLSGANVLTF. In nucleotides, the CDR3 is TGTGCCAGCAGCCCTCTAGGGCTCTCTGGGGCCAACGTCCTGACTTTC.

The chain combines TRBV7-9 with TRBJ1-3; tentatively, D is TRBD1 (5 bases). The CDR3 spans 14 residues. The V end lost 1 base, the J end lost 3 bases, and 7 bases lay between the germline ends. From germline, CDR1 is SEHNR and CDR2 FQNEAQ (reference sequence). The CDR3 loop is CASSLDGGGNTIYF. In DNA form, the CDR3 reads TGTGCCAGCAGCTTAGACGGGGGTGGAAACACCATATATTTT. Combining the CDR3 with reference TRBV7-9 and TRBJ1-3 gives the whole variable domain DTGVSQNPRHKITKRGQNVTFRCDPISEHNRLYWYRQTLGQGPEFLTYFQNEAQLEKSRLLSDRFSAERPKGSFSTLEIQRTEQGDSAMYLCASSLDGGGNTIYFGEGSWLTVV.

V is TRBV11-3 and J is TRBJ2-1; no clear D. The germline V gene encodes CDR1 SGHNT and CDR2 YENEEA. The CDR3 length is 15 residues. V was clipped by 5 bases and J by 9 bases, with 20 bases between them. CDR3 region: CASSPRLSGLAEQFF. CDR3 in DNA: TGTGCCAGCAGCCCGCGGCTTTCTGGGCTCGCTGAGCAGTTCTTC. Looking up the rest from reference TRBV11-3 and TRBJ2-1 gives the full variable domain: EAGVVQSPRYKIIEKKQPVAFWCNPISGHNTLYWYLQNLGQGPELLIRYENEEAVDDSQLPKDRFSAERLKGVDSTLKIQPAELGDSAVYLCASSPRLSGLAEQFFGPGTRLTVL.

The chain uses TRBV27 and TRBJ2-3; maybe TRBD2 (5 bases). This CDR3 spans 15 amino acids. CDR1 is MNHEY and CDR2 is SMNVEV in the germline V gene (reference sequence). With 5 bases removed from V and 4 bases from J, the gap between germline ends came to 16 bases. As DNA, the CDR3 is TGTGCCAGCAGTCCGTATGGTTTTAGCGCAGATACGCAGTATTTT. This codes for CASSPYGFSADTQYF.

The chain joins TRBV13 to TRBJ2-1; D remains ambiguous. Germline V gene sequence: CDR1 PRHDT, CDR2 FYEKMQ (reference sequence). Trimming took 5 bases from V and 0 from J, leaving 17 bases between them. The CDR3 runs 17 residues. The CDR3 region has the DNA TGTGCCAGCAGCCCCGCGGAGAGAGGTCGCTCCTACAATGAGCAGTTCTTC. It translates to CASSPAERGRSYNEQFF.

The chain has TRBV6-1 and TRBJ2-1, with D unresolved. V was shortened by 1 base and J by 10 bases, with 8 bases between the two germline ends. Germline V lookup: CDR1 MNHNS, CDR2 SASEGT. This CDR3 comprises 12 residues. Here the CDR3 reads CASSEVDGEQFF. CDR3 coding DNA: TGTGCCAGCAGTGAAGTGGACGGGGAGCAGTTCTTC.

The chain combines TRBV7-8 with TRBJ2-3; TRBD2 matches 8 bases. The V segment lost 11 bases and the J segment 5 bases; nucleotides outside the gene matches: 15. Germline assignment: CDR1 SGHVS and CDR2 FQNEAQ. This CDR3 spans 15 amino acids. CDR3 nucleotide sequence: TGTGCCGACAGGCCCGGCCCTCTAGCGGGAGATACGCAGTATTTT. This gives the protein CADRPGPLAGDTQYF. Based on the CDR3 plus reference TRBV7-8 and TRBJ2-3, the full variable domain is GAGVSQSPRYKVAKRGQDVALRCDPISGHVSLFWYQQALGQGPEFLTYFQNEAQLDKSGLPSDRFFAERPEGSVSTLKIQRTQQEDSAVYLCADRPGPLAGDTQYFGPGTRLTVL.

The chain couples TRBV11-2 to TRBJ1-2; no clear D. Per germline, CDR1 SGHAT and CDR2 FQNNGV. The CDR3 is 12 amino acids. Trimming left V 0 bases short and J 7 bases short, with 6 bases between. The CDR3 sequence: CASSLDLVGYTF. The CDR3 DNA is TGTGCCAGCAGCTTAGATTTGGTTGGCTACACCTTC. Variable domain in full (rest from reference TRBV11-2 and TRBJ1-2): EAGVAQSPRYKIIEKRQSVAFWCNPISGHATLYWYQQILGQGPKLLIQFQNNGVVDDSQLPKDRFSAERLKGVDSTLKIQPAKLEDSAVYLCASSLDLVGYTFGSGTRLTVV.

The V gene is TRBV5-1, the J gene TRBJ1-2, with D unresolved. Germline V gene lookup returns CDR1 SGHRS and CDR2 YFSETQ. V lost 0 bases to trimming and J lost 5 bases, with 8 bases between them. This CDR3 comprises 13 residues. This CDR3 is CASSLEGQYGYTF. Here the CDR3 DNA reads TGCGCCAGCAGCTTGGAAGGGCAGTATGGCTACACCTTC.

V gene TRBV30 combines with J gene TRBJ1-1; 10 nucleotides agree with TRBD1. The germline gives CDR1 GTSNPN, CDR2 SVGIG (reference sequence). J gave up 6 bases and V 0 bases, and 4 bases lay outside the gene matches. The CDR3 spans 14 residues. The CDR3, as DNA: TGTGCCTGGAGTGTAGGGACAGGGGTACCTGAAGCTTTCTTT. It specifies CAWSVGTGVPEAFF.

The rearrangement links TRBV7-2 to TRBJ1-5, with D possibly matching TRBD1 (6 bases). V dropped 2 bases and J dropped 6 bases, with 14 bases sitting between them. Germline V gene data show CDR1 as SGHTA and CDR2 as FQGNSA. The CDR3 contains 15 residues. This CDR3 is CASSLSAGEIQPQHF. CDR3 DNA: TGTGCCAGCAGCTTATCCGCAGGGGAGATTCAGCCCCAGCATTTT.

The CDR3 protein is CASSFGQGNEETQYF. For the CDR3, the DNA is TGTGCCAGCAGCTTCGGCCAGGGAAACGAGGAGACCCAGTACTTC. The chain recombines TRBV11-3 with TRBJ2-5; weak D call: TRBD1 (5 bases). V was pared by 3 bases and J by 5 bases, with 16 bases between. Germline lookup yields CDR1 SGHNT and CDR2 YENEEA. The CDR3 totals 15 residues.

The V call is TRBV10-3, the J call TRBJ1-4; D perhaps matches TRBD1 (5 bases). The CDR3 is 15 amino acids. V was shortened by 3 bases and J by 2 bases, with 10 bases between the two germline ends. CDR1 and CDR2 (germline): ENHRY, SYGVKD. DNA of the CDR3: TGTGCCATCAGTGATACCAGGGCGACTAATGAAAAACTGTTTTTT. This gives the protein CAISDTRATNEKLFF.

The chain joins TRBV27 to TRBJ1-1; tentatively, D is TRBD1 (6 bases). The CDR3 runs to 14 residues. Trimming removed 2 bases at V and 5 bases at J, with 12 bases between. Germline V gene sequence: CDR1 MNHEY, CDR2 SMNVEV (reference sequence). CDR3 loop: CASSLKGERTEAFF. The CDR3 nucleotides are TGTGCCAGCAGTTTAAAGGGGGAGAGGACTGAAGCTTTCTTT.

The rearrangement uses TRBV2 and TRBJ1-3; TRBD1 is a possible D gene (5 bases). CDR3 length: 17 residues. Per the germline V gene, CDR1 is SNHLY and CDR2 is FYNNEI. Trimming cost V 8 bases and J 0 bases, with 20 bases left between them. The CDR3 protein is CASAVGGGGFSGNTIYF. DNA of the CDR3: TGTGCCAGCGCCGTTGGGGGGGGTGGATTCTCTGGAAACACCATATATTTT.

This clone was counted a single time. The V and J genes are TRBV15 and TRBJ2-2; perhaps TRBD1 as D (6 bases). The CDR3 length is 16 residues. The V end lost 1 base, the J end lost 5 bases, and 14 bases lay between the germline ends. Germline assignment: CDR1 LNHNV and CDR2 YYDKDF (reference sequence). CDR3 in amino acids: CATSRGWGQETGELFF. Written as DNA, the CDR3 is TGTGCCACCAGCAGAGGCTGGGGGCAAGAGACCGGGGAGCTGTTTTTT.

This clone was counted a single time. The chain recombines TRBV5-4 with TRBJ2-5; possible D gene TRBD1, 6 bases. Germline CDR1 is SGHNT and CDR2 is YYREEE (reference sequence). V lost 7 bases and J lost 2, with 15 bases in between. CDR3 size: 14 residues. In DNA form, the CDR3 reads TGTGCCAGCGCCTCCGGGACAACTCAAGAGACCCAGTACTTC. Amino acids: CASASGTTQETQYF.

The genes are TRBV30 and TRBJ2-7; D call uncertain. The germline CDR1 and CDR2 sequences are GTSNPN and SVGIG (reference sequence). V was clipped by 1 base and J by 4 bases, with 5 bases between them. The CDR3 is 11 amino acids. The CDR3 protein is CAWSELYEQYF. CDR3 in DNA: TGTGCCTGGAGTGAGTTGTACGAGCAGTACTTC.

The chain employs TRBV29-1 and TRBJ1-1; D remains ambiguous. Germline CDR1 reads SQVTM; CDR2 reads ANQGSEA. The CDR3 spans 11 residues. V lost 8 bases, J lost 6 bases, and 13 bases lay in between. CDR3 sequence: CSPSVGSEAFF. The CDR3, as DNA: TGCAGCCCCAGCGTGGGATCTGAAGCTTTCTTT. The full variable domain, completed using reference TRBV29-1 and TRBJ1-1, is SAVISQKPSRDICQRGTSLTIQCQVDSQVTMMFWYRQQPGQSLTLIATANQGSEATYESGFVIDKFPISRPNLTFSTLTVSNMSPEDSSIYLCSPSVGSEAFFGQGTRLTVV.

The chain employs TRBV11-2 and TRBJ2-5, with 15 nucleotides matching TRBD2. Germline loops: CDR1 SGHAT, CDR2 FQNNGV. This CDR3 spans 15 amino acids. V lost 5 bases and J lost 4; bases outside the gene matches: 2. The chain's CDR3 is CASSPGLAGGETQYF. The CDR3 DNA reads TGTGCCAGCAGCCCGGGACTAGCGGGAGGAGAGACCCAGTACTTC. Using reference TRBV11-2 and TRBJ2-5 for the parts outside the CDR3, the full variable domain is EAGVAQSPRYKIIEKRQSVAFWCNPISGHATLYWYQQILGQGPKLLIQFQNNGVVDDSQLPKDRFSAERLKGVDSTLKIQPAKLEDSAVYLCASSPGLAGGETQYFGPGTRLLVL.

The gene calls are TRBV29-1 and TRBJ1-3; D ambiguous. The CDR3 is 14 residues long. The V gene lost 4 bases and the J gene lost 4 bases, with 14 bases spanning the gap. CDR1 is SQVTM and CDR2 is ANQGSEA in the germline V gene. DNA of the CDR3: TGCAGCGTTGCGGACCCAAGCTCCGGAAACACCATATATTTT. Amino acid sequence: CSVADPSSGNTIYF.

This chain links TRBV4-1 with TRBJ2-2; TRBD1 agrees at 8 bases. CDR1 and CDR2 (germline): MGHRA, YSYEKL. The CDR3 is 16 residues long. Germline trimming cut 2 bases from V and 4 bases from J; bases unmatched to any gene: 6. CDR3 DNA sequence: TGCGCCAGCAGCCAAATGGACAGGGCGGGCACCGGGGAGCTGTTTTTT. Translating gives CASSQMDRAGTGELFF.

This clone is classed as medium-sized. The V gene is TRBV7-9, the J gene TRBJ1-1; D not resolved. This CDR3 is built from 12 residues. The ends were cut back, 5 bases at V and 11 bases at J, with 15 bases in the middle. CDR1 is SEHNR and CDR2 is FQNEAQ in the germline V gene (reference sequence). The CDR3 sequence is CASSPWDRRAFF. The CDR3 DNA sequence: TGTGCCAGCAGCCCATGGGATCGTCGCGCTTTCTTT.

The rearrangement links TRBV4-2 to TRBJ2-1, with 8 bases identical to TRBD2. With V trimmed by 3 bases and J by 8 bases, 9 bases remained unmatched. This CDR3 is built from 15 residues. Per the germline V gene, CDR1 is LGHNA and CDR2 is YNFKEQ. CDR3 amino acids: CASSQGPGGGYEQFF. The CDR3 nucleotides are TGTGCCAGCAGCCAGGGGCCGGGAGGGGGATATGAGCAGTTCTTC.

The CDR3 is CASSLDPGGAGNTIYF. The CDR3 DNA sequence: TGTGCCAGCAGCTTAGATCCGGGAGGGGCTGGAAACACCATATATTTT. The chain employs TRBV7-9 and TRBJ1-3, with a weak D call TRBD1 (5 bases). V lost 1 base, J lost 2 bases, and 12 bases lay in between. The CDR3 totals 16 residues. Germline CDR1 SEHNR, CDR2 FQNEAQ (reference sequence).

The genes are TRBV18 and TRBJ1-4; maybe TRBD1 (5 bases). This CDR3 region has 15 residues. Germline lookup yields CDR1 KGHSH and CDR2 LQKENI. Trimming removed 5 bases from V and 5 bases from J, with 15 bases in between. CDR3: CASSAGQGINEKLFF. The CDR3 DNA sequence: TGTGCCAGCTCAGCCGGACAAGGGATCAATGAAAAACTGTTTTTT.

The chain is built from TRBV7-6 and TRBJ2-1; D is undetermined. The CDR3 has 14 amino acids. CDR1 and CDR2 (germline): SGHVS, FNYEAQ. Trimming stripped 5 bases from V and 6 bases from J, with 14 bases between. CDR3 region: CASSDWGSGNEQFF. The CDR3 DNA is TGTGCCAGCAGCGACTGGGGATCAGGCAATGAGCAGTTCTTC.

The chain links TRBV7-2 to TRBJ2-7, with a tentative D call TRBD2 (7 bases). CDR1 and CDR2 from the germline V gene are SGHTA and FQGNSA. V dropped 1 base and J dropped 5 bases, with 15 bases sitting between them. CDR3 length: 15 residues. For the CDR3, the DNA is TGTGCCAGCAGCTTAGATTCCGGGGGGCCTAACGAGCAGTACTTC. It is translated as CASSLDSGGPNEQYF.

V is TRBV18 and J is TRBJ2-7; tentative D call: TRBD2 (5 bases). The germline V and J ends were trimmed by 3 bases and 3 bases, with 15 bases remaining between them. Germline values: CDR1 KGHSH, CDR2 LQKENI. This CDR3 is built from 15 residues. The CDR3 loop reads CASSPRHQEVYEQYF. For the CDR3, the DNA is TGTGCCAGCTCACCCCGGCATCAGGAGGTCTACGAGCAGTACTTC.

The chain has TRBV25-1 and TRBJ2-1; perhaps TRBD2 as D (5 bases). Looked up from germline, CDR1 is MGHDK and CDR2 is SYGVNS. The CDR3 has 12 residues. The V gene lost 7 bases and the J gene lost 8 bases, with 12 bases spanning the gap. The CDR3 DNA reads as TGTGCCAGCATTACTAGTACGTATGAGCAGTTCTTC. Residues: CASITSTYEQFF.